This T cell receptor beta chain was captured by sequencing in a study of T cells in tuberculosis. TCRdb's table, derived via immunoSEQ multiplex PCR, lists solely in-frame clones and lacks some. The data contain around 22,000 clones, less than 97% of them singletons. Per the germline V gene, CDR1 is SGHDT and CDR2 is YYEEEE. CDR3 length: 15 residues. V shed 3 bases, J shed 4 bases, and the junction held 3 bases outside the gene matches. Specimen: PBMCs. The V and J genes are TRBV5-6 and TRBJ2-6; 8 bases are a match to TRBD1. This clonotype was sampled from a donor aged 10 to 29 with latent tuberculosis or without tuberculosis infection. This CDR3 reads CASSSQGAGANVLTF. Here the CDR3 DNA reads TGTGCCAGCAGCTCTCAGGGGGCGGGGGCCAACGTCCTGACTTTC.